This paragraph reports one T cell receptor (beta chain). Its specificity is unknown. TCRdb re-analysed the reads in MiXCR, keeping a single row per CDR3 protein. The sample carries around 740,000 distinct CDR3 sequences, about 40% recorded once. This record comes from a study of T cell repertoires in cytomegalovirus infection. Study context: Both CMV infection and a matching HLA type were indicated by public TCR beta signatures.

The study, taken as a whole, reports: Based on cumulative public TCR beta family frequency, carriers of CMV plus the relevant HLA were identified. Across the ex vivo response, the dominant clonotypes were HLA-C-restricted CMV-specific TCR beta clonotypes.

Looked up from germline, CDR1 is SGHTA and CDR2 is FQGNSA. The CDR3 has 14 amino acids. Trimming removed 8 bases from V and 5 bases from J; junction bases left unmatched: 7. The sequence was obtained from a human donor in good health (CMV status not recorded). Some clones in this sample may be carry-over from other donors' samples. The sequenced material came from PBMCs. This chain uses TRBV7-2 with TRBJ2-1, with 9 positions matching TRBD2. CDR3 residues: CASGKTSGNNEQFF. For the CDR3, the DNA is TGTGCCAGCGGCAAGACTAGCGGAAACAATGAGCAGTTCTTC.